One sample yielded the 9 T cell receptor beta chains listed below, sequenced in a study of blood T cells in healthy people across ages. Together with a sample-barcoded 5' primer, a J-beta primer mix was included in a second PCR lasting about 6 to 11 cycles. TCRdb called the 5' RACE reads again in MiXCR, with one record for every CDR3 protein. Of 1.5 million to 1.8 million distinct CDR3 sequences listed, 42% are singletons. The source material was blood. The receptors were gathered from a woman under 30 in good health.

To note about this clonotype: Since the CDR3 does not end with the conserved phenylalanine or tryptophan, this likely comes from a read error. This chain joins TRBV11-2 and TRBJ2-5; 7 bases line up with TRBD2. Germline V gene sequence: CDR1 SGHAT, CDR2 FQNNGV. Trimming took 7 bases from V and 1 from J; bases not matched to a gene: 15. This CDR3 comprises 17 residues. CDR3 sequence reads: CASTQISLAESQETQYL. The DNA of the CDR3 is TGTGCCAGCACCCAGATTAGCCTAGCGGAGAGCCAAGAGACCCAGTACCTC.

This clonotype has only a few counts. This chain uses TRBV7-2 with TRBJ2-3; no clear D. CDR1 SGHTA and CDR2 FQGNSA come from the germline V gene. Trimming took 5 bases from V and 9 from J, leaving 15 bases between them. The CDR3 contains 13 residues. The CDR3 bases are TGTGCCAGCAGCGCAGACCATCTAGGCACGCAGTATTTT. Protein product: CASSADHLGTQYF. Combining the CDR3 with reference TRBV7-2 and TRBJ2-3 gives the whole variable domain GAGVSQSPSNKVTEKGKDVELRCDPISGHTALYWYRQSLGQGLEFLIYFQGNSAPDKSGLPSDRFSAERTGGSVSTLTIQRTQQEDSAVYLCASSADHLGTQYFGPGTRLTVL.

This clonotype was observed once. The chain recombines TRBV4-3 with TRBJ2-1; no clear D gene. The J call may be incorrect, as the DNA end agrees better with TRBJ2-7. The CDR3 runs to 16 residues. Germline loops: CDR1 LGHNA, CDR2 YSLEER. CDR3 sequence (DNA): TGCGCCAGCAGCCAAGATTGGCGGAGCTCCTACAATGAGCAGTACTTC. This encodes CASSQDWRSSYNEQYF.

This clonotype has just a few counts. The rearrangement links TRBV29-1 to TRBJ1-1, with 7 bases matching TRBD1. Per germline, CDR1 SQVTM and CDR2 ANQGSEA. J gave up 0 bases and V 5 bases, and 6 bases lay outside the gene matches. The length of the CDR3 is 14 residues. CDR3 amino acids: CSVRGQLLNTEAFF. CDR3 bases: TGCAGCGTTAGGGGACAGCTATTGAACACTGAAGCTTTCTTT. The complete variable domain, with remaining parts taken from reference TRBV29-1 and TRBJ1-1, reads SAVISQKPSRDICQRGTSLTIQCQVDSQVTMMFWYRQQPGQSLTLIATANQGSEATYESGFVIDKFPISRPNLTFSTLTVSNMSPEDSSIYLCSVRGQLLNTEAFFGQGTRLTVV.

This clonotype appeared a few times. The chain is built from TRBV7-2 and TRBJ1-1; maybe TRBD1 (5 bases). The germline V gene has CDR1 SGHTA and CDR2 FQGNSA. V lost 5 bases, J lost 1 base, and 14 bases lay in between. This CDR3 comprises 15 residues. The CDR3 protein is CASSPRAGTNTEAFF. In DNA, the CDR3 is TGTGCCAGCAGCCCGAGGGCAGGGACGAACACTGAAGCTTTCTTT.

The chain couples TRBV5-1 to TRBJ1-4; the D is unclear. Germline-derived CDR1 and CDR2 are SGHRS and YFSETQ. This CDR3 has 13 residues. V was trimmed by 3 bases and J by 4 bases, leaving 7 bases between them. CDR3 loop: CASSSRDNEKLFF. Here the CDR3 DNA reads TGCGCCAGCAGCTCGCGGGATAATGAAAAACTGTTTTTT.

The chain has TRBV6-2 or TRBV6-3 and TRBJ2-3, with TRBD2 identical over 8 bases. The CDR3 covers 14 residues. The ends lost 2 bases at V and 9 bases at J; junction bases unmatched: 7. CDR1 is MNHEY, CDR2 SVGEGT, per germline. CDR3 DNA sequence: TGTGCCAGCAGTTACGGGGTAGCGGGGCGGACGCAGTATTTT. It specifies CASSYGVAGRTQYF.

This clonotype was observed once. This rearrangement joins TRBV6-2 or TRBV6-3 to TRBJ2-3, with a tentative D call TRBD2 (6 bases). The CDR3 totals 17 residues. V was shortened by 1 base and J by 8 bases, with 22 bases between the two germline ends. Germline assignment: CDR1 MNHEY and CDR2 SVGEGT. The CDR3 sequence is CASSYYGGIGDLGTQYF. DNA for the CDR3: TGTGCCAGCAGTTACTATGGAGGGATTGGGGATTTGGGTACGCAGTATTTT.

The genes are TRBV4-2 and TRBJ2-1, with 12 bases matching TRBD2. The CDR3 sequence is 18 residues long. Germline trimming cut 6 bases from V and 4 bases from J; bases unmatched to any gene: 13. From germline, CDR1 is LGHNA and CDR2 YNFKEQ. In DNA form, the CDR3 reads TGTGCCAGCAGTCTAACTCTAGCGGGAGGGCCAAGTTACAATGAGCAGTTCTTC. Translation: CASSLTLAGGPSYNEQFF.